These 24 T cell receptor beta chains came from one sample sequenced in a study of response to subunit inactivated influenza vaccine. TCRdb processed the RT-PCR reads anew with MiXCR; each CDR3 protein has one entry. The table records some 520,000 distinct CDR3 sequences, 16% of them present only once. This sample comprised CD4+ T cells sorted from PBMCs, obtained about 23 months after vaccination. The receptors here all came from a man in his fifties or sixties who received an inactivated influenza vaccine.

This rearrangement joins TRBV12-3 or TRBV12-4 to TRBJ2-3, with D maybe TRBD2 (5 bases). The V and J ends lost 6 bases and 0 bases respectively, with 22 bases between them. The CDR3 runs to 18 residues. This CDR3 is CASRLGWGDTSSTDTQYF. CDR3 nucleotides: TGTGCCAGCAGACTGGGATGGGGAGACACCTCTAGCACAGATACGCAGTATTTT.

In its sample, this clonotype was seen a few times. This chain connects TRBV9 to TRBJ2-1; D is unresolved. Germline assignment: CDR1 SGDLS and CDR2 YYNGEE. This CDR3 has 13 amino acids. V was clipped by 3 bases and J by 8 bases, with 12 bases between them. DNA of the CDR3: TGTGCCAGCAGCGACGGGCCACGGGATGAGCAGTTCTTC. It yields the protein CASSDGPRDEQFF.

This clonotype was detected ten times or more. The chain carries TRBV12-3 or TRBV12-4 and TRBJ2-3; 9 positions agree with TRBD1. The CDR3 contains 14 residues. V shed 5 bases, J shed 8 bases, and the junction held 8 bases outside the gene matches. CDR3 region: CASSPGTGMGTQYF. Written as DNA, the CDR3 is TGTGCCAGCAGTCCCGGGACAGGGATGGGTACGCAGTATTTT.

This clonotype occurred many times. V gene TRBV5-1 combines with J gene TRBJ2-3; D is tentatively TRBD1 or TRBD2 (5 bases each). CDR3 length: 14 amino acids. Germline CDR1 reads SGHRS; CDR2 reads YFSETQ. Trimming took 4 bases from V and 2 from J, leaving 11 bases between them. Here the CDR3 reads CASSRDQPTDTQYF. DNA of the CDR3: TGCGCCAGCAGCCGGGACCAGCCCACAGATACGCAGTATTTT. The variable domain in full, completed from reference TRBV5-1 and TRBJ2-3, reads KAGVTQTPRYLIKTRGQQVTLSCSPISGHRSVSWYQQTPGQGLQFLFEYFSETQRNKGNFPGRFSGRQFSNSRSEMNVSTLELGDSALYLCASSRDQPTDTQYFGPGTRLTVL.

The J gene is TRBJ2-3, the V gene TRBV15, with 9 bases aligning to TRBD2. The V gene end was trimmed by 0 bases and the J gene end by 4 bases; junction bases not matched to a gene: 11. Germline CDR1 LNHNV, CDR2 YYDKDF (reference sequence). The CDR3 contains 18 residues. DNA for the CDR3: TGTGCCACCAGCAGAGATCTAGGTCTAGCGGGGAACCCAGATACGCAGTATTTT. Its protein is CATSRDLGLAGNPDTQYF.

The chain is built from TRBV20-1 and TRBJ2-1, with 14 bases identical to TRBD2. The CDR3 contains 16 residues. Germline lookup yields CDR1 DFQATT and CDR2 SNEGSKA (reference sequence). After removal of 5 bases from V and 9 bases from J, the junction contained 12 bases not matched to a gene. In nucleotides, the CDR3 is TGCAGTGCTTCCGGGACTAGCGGGAGCAAAAGCGGTGAGCAGTTCTTC. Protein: CSASGTSGSKSGEQFF.

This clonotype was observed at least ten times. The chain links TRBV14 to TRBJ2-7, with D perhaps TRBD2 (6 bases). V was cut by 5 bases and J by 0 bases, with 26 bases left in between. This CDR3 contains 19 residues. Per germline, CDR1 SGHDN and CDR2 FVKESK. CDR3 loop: CASSTSPFVPGPSSYEQYF. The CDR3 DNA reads TGTGCCAGCAGCACTAGCCCCTTCGTCCCGGGTCCGAGCTCCTACGAGCAGTACTTC.

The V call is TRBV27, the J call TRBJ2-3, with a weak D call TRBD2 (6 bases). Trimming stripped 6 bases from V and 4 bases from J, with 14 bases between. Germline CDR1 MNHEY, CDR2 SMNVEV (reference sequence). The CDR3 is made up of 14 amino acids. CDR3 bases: TGTGCCAGCAGGCGATTAGCGGAGTCAGATACGCAGTATTTT. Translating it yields CASRRLAESDTQYF.

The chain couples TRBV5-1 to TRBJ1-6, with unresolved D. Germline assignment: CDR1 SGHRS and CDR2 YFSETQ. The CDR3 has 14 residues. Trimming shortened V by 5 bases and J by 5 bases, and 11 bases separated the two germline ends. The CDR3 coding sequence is TGCGCCAGCAGGATTGCGGAGAATAATTCACCCCTCCACTTT. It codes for CASRIAENNSPLHF.

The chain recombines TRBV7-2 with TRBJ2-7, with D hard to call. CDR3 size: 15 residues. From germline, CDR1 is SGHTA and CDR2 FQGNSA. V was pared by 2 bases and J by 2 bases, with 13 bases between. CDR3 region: CASSLLMGPTYEQYF. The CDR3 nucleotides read TGTGCCAGCAGCTTACTCATGGGTCCTACCTACGAGCAGTACTTC.

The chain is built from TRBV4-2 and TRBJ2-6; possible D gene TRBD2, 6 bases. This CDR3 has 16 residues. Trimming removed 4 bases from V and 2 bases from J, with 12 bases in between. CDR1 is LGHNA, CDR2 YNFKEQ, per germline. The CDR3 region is CASSPSEGPGANVLTF. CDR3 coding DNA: TGTGCCAGCAGCCCCTCGGAGGGCCCTGGGGCCAACGTCCTGACTTTC.

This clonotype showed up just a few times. CDR3 protein: CASSQDKGRQGDHEQYF. For the CDR3, the DNA is TGCGCCAGCAGCCAAGATAAGGGTAGGCAGGGGGACCACGAGCAGTACTTC. The genes are TRBV4-3 and TRBJ2-7; 7 nucleotides align to TRBD1. V lost 0 bases, J lost 5 bases, and 13 bases stayed unmatched. This CDR3 is built from 17 residues. Germline V lookup: CDR1 LGHNA, CDR2 YSLEER.

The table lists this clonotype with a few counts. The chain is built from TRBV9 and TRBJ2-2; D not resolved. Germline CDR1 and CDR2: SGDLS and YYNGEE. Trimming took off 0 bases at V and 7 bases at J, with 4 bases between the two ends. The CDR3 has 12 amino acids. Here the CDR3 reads CASSVVGGELFF. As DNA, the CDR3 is TGTGCCAGCAGCGTAGTAGGCGGGGAGCTGTTTTTT.

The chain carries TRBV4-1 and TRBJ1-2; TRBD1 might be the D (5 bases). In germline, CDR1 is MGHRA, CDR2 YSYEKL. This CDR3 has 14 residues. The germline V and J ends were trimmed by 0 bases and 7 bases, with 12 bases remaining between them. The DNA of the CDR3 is TGCGCCAGCAGCCAAGATGGGGGGTTTAGTGGCTACACCTTC. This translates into CASSQDGGFSGYTF.

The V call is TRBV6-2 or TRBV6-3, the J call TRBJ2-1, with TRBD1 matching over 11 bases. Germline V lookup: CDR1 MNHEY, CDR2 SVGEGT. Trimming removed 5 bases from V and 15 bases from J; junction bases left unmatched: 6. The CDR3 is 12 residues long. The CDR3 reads CASSRDRGFRFF. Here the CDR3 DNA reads TGTGCCAGCAGTCGGGACAGGGGGTTTCGGTTCTTC.

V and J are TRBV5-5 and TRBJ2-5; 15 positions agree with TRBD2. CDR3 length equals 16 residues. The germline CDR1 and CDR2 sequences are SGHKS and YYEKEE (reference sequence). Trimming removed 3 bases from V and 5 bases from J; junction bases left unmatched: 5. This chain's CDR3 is CASSWTSGRAVETQYF. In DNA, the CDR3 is TGTGCCAGCAGCTGGACTAGCGGGAGGGCCGTGGAGACCCAGTACTTC.

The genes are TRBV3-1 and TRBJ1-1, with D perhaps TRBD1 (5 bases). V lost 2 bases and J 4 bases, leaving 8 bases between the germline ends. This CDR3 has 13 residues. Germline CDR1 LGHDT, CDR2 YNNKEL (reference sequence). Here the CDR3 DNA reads TGTGCCAGCAGCCAAAGGGGTAGCACTGAAGCTTTCTTT. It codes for CASSQRGSTEAFF.

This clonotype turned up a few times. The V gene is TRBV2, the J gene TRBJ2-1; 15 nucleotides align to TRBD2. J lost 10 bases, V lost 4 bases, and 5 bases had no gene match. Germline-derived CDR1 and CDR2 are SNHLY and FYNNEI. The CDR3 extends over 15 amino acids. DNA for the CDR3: TGTGCCAGCAGTGGGACTAGCGGGGGGGCGGGAGAGCAGTTCTTC. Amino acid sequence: CASSGTSGGAGEQFF. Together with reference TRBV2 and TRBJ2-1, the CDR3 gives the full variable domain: EPEVTQTPSHQVTQMGQEVILRCVPISNHLYFYWYRQILGQKVEFLVSFYNNEISEKSEIFDDQFSVERPDGSNFTLKIRSTKLEDSAMYFCASSGTSGGAGEQFFGPGTRLTVL.

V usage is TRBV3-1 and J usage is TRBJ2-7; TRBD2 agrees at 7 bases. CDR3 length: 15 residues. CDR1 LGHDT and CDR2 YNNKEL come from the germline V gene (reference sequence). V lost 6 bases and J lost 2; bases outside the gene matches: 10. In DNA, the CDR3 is TGTGCCAGCAGTCTGATGGAGCGGGACGCCTACGAGCAGTACTTC. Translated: CASSLMERDAYEQYF.

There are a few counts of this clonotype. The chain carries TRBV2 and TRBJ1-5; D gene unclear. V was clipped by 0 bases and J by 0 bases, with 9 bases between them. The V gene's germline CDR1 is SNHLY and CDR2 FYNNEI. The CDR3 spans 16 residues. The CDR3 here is CASSEAGRSSNQPQHF. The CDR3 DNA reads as TGTGCCAGCAGTGAAGCGGGGAGATCTAGCAATCAGCCCCAGCATTTT. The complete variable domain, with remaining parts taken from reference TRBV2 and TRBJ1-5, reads EPEVTQTPSHQVTQMGQEVILRCVPISNHLYFYWYRQILGQKVEFLVSFYNNEISEKSEIFDDQFSVERPDGSNFTLKIRSTKLEDSAMYFCASSEAGRSSNQPQHFGDGTRLSIL.

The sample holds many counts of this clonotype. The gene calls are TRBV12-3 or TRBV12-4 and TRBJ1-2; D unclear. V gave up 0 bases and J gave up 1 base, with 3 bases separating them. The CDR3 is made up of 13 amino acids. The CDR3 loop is CASSLASNYGYTF. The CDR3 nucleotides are TGTGCCAGCAGTTTAGCCAGTAACTATGGCTACACCTTC.

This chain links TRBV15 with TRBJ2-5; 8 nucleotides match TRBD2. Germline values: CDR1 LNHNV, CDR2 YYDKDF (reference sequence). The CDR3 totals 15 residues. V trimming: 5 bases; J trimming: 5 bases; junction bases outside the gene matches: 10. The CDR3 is CATSPTGTSGETQYF. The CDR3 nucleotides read TGTGCCACCAGCCCCACCGGGACTAGTGGTGAGACCCAGTACTTC.

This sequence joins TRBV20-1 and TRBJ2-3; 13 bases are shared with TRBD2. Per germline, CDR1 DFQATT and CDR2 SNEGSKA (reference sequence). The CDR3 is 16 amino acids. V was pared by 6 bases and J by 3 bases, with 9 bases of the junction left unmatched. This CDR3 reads CSAEDPGLAGTDTQYF. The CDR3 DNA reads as TGCAGTGCAGAAGATCCGGGACTAGCGGGGACAGATACGCAGTATTTT.

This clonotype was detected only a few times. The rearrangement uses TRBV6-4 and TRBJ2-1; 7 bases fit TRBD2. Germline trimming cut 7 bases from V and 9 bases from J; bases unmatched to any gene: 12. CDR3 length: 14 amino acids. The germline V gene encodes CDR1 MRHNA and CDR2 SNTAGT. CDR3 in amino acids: CASKAEAAGVEQFF. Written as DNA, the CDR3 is TGTGCCAGCAAAGCAGAGGCGGCGGGGGTTGAGCAGTTCTTC.